These T cell receptor beta chains were read from a single sample in a study of cytomegalovirus exposure and HLA in healthy donors. The assay was immunoSEQ multiplex PCR, and TCRdb's table has in-frame clones only and misses some. The table lists roughly 120,000 clones, around 79% of them singletons. The sample comprised PBMCs. All receptors derive from a woman aged 25 to 45 in good health and CMV-seropositive. Both conserved end residues are part of each CDR3. The D gene is left open where the match is weak. Part of the rows lack a size; the others show once, few, many or a class for expanded clones.

clone size: .
V gene: TRBV15
J gene: TRBJ2-5
D gene: TRBD1
CDR3 protein: CATARGRETQYF
CDR3 DNA: TGTGCCACCGCTAGGGGGCGGGAGACCCAGTACTTC

clone size: .
V gene: TRBV5-1
J gene: TRBJ1-6
D gene: .
CDR3 protein: CASSLAYTQDSPLHF
CDR3 DNA: TGCGCCAGCAGCTTGGCCTATACACAGGATTCACCCCTCCACTTT

clone size: few
V gene: TRBV28
J gene: TRBJ2-1
D gene: .
CDR3 protein: CASISGTTSSYNEQFF
CDR3 DNA: TGTGCCAGCATCTCGGGGACAACAAGCTCCTACAATGAGCAGTTCTTC

clone size: .
V gene: TRBV7-8
J gene: TRBJ2-2
D gene: .
CDR3 protein: CASSLVTRTGELFF
CDR3 DNA: TGTGCCAGCAGCCTAGTGACCCGGACAGGGGAGCTGTTTTTT

clone size: .
V gene: TRBV28
J gene: TRBJ2-3
D gene: .
CDR3 protein: CAISTGGGLRDTQYF
CDR3 DNA: TGTGCCATCTCTACTGGCGGGGGCCTTCGGGATACGCAGTATTTT

clone size: .
V gene: TRBV7-2
J gene: TRBJ2-1
D gene: .
CDR3 protein: CASSPPGRYNEQFF
CDR3 DNA: TGTGCCAGCAGCCCCCCAGGGCGGTACAATGAGCAGTTCTTC

clone size: .
V gene: TRBV7-9
J gene: TRBJ2-7
D gene: .
CDR3 protein: CASSGLGGFSEQYF
CDR3 DNA: TGTGCCAGCAGCGGATTGGGGGGATTTAGCGAGCAGTACTTC

clone size: .
V gene: TRBV5-1
J gene: TRBJ1-4
D gene: .
CDR3 protein: CASSKDGATNEKLFF
CDR3 DNA: TGCGCCAGCAGCAAAGACGGAGCAACTAATGAAAAACTGTTTTTT

clone size: few
V gene: TRBV7-9
J gene: TRBJ1-5
D gene: .
CDR3 protein: CASSSEVATYSNQPQHF
CDR3 DNA: TGTGCCAGCAGCTCTGAGGTGGCCACCTATAGCAATCAGCCCCAGCATTTT

clone size: .
V gene: TRBV2
J gene: TRBJ1-2
D gene: .
CDR3 protein: CASSEKGGHGYTF
CDR3 DNA: TGTGCCAGCAGTGAAAAGGGGGGGCATGGCTACACCTTC

clone size: .
V gene: TRBV27
J gene: TRBJ1-2
D gene: .
CDR3 protein: CASSGGGAPNYGYTF
CDR3 DNA: TGTGCCAGCAGTGGGGGAGGGGCACCGAACTATGGCTACACCTTC

clone size: .
V gene: TRBV5-6
J gene: TRBJ2-7
D gene: TRBD1
CDR3 protein: CASSTRGRTGVYEQYF
CDR3 DNA: TGTGCCAGCAGCACCCGTGGGAGGACAGGGGTATACGAGCAGTACTTC

clone size: .
V gene: TRBV27
J gene: TRBJ1-2
D gene: .
CDR3 protein: CASSFGQGSYGYTF
CDR3 DNA: TGTGCCAGCAGTTTCGGGCAGGGGTCCTATGGCTACACCTTC

clone size: .
V gene: TRBV6-5
J gene: TRBJ2-7
D gene: TRBD2
CDR3 protein: CASSYRAGGSYEQYF
CDR3 DNA: TGTGCCAGCAGTTACAGAGCGGGGGGCTCCTACGAGCAGTACTTC

clone size: .
V gene: TRBV2
J gene: TRBJ1-2
D gene: TRBD1
CDR3 protein: CASSQRGQAYGYTF
CDR3 DNA: TGTGCCAGCAGTCAAAGGGGACAGGCCTATGGCTACACCTTC

clone size: once
V gene: TRBV25-1
J gene: TRBJ2-7
D gene: TRBD2
CDR3 protein: CASSEFEGRGPKAYEQYF
CDR3 DNA: TGTGCCAGCAGTGAATTCGAGGGGAGGGGCCCTAAGGCCTACGAGCAGTACTTC

clone size: .
V gene: TRBV27
J gene: TRBJ1-1
D gene: .
CDR3 protein: CASRPIGGYTEAFF
CDR3 DNA: TGTGCCAGCAGACCCATAGGCGGATACACTGAAGCTTTCTTT

clone size: .
V gene: TRBV30
J gene: TRBJ2-6
D gene: TRBD1
CDR3 protein: CAWSRTGGSGANVLTF
CDR3 DNA: TGTGCCTGGAGCCGGACAGGGGGATCTGGGGCCAACGTCCTGACTTTC

clone size: few
V gene: TRBV6-5
J gene: TRBJ1-6
D gene: .
CDR3 protein: CASTESGEGNSPLHF
CDR3 DNA: TGTGCCAGCACCGAATCAGGGGAAGGTAATTCACCCCTCCACTTT

clone size: .
V gene: TRBV30
J gene: TRBJ2-7
D gene: TRBD1
CDR3 protein: CAWSVSGGAEQYF
CDR3 DNA: TGTGCCTGGAGTGTATCAGGGGGAGCTGAGCAGTACTTC

clone size: .
V gene: TRBV27
J gene: TRBJ2-5
D gene: TRBD2
CDR3 protein: CASSLVWGGFSSKETQYF
CDR3 DNA: TGTGCCAGCAGTTTGGTCTGGGGGGGATTTAGCTCGAAAGAGACCCAGTACTTC

clone size: .
V gene: TRBV10-3
J gene: TRBJ2-7
D gene: .
CDR3 protein: CAISESLDGTYEQYF
CDR3 DNA: TGTGCCATCAGTGAGTCTTTGGACGGGACCTACGAGCAGTACTTC

clone size: .
V gene: TRBV7-9
J gene: TRBJ2-2
D gene: TRBD2
CDR3 protein: CASSTLAVANTGELFF
CDR3 DNA: TGTGCCAGCAGTACACTAGCGGTGGCGAACACCGGGGAGCTGTTTTTT

clone size: .
V gene: TRBV14
J gene: TRBJ1-1
D gene: .
CDR3 protein: CASSRQKNTEAFF
CDR3 DNA: TGTGCCAGCAGCCGACAGAAGAACACTGAAGCTTTCTTT

clone size: few
V gene: TRBV4-3
J gene: TRBJ1-4
D gene: TRBD1
CDR3 protein: CASSHQTGQGKANEKLFF
CDR3 DNA: TGCGCCAGCAGCCACCAAACAGGACAGGGAAAGGCTAATGAAAAACTGTTTTTT

clone size: .
V gene: TRBV15
J gene: TRBJ1-1
D gene: .
CDR3 protein: CATSRDERATEAFF
CDR3 DNA: TGTGCCACCAGCAGAGATGAGAGGGCCACTGAAGCTTTCTTT

clone size: .
V gene: TRBV2
J gene: TRBJ1-2
D gene: .
CDR3 protein: CASSELSAGFVGYTF
CDR3 DNA: TGTGCCAGCAGTGAACTTTCGGCCGGGTTTGTCGGCTACACCTTC

clone size: .
V gene: TRBV28
J gene: TRBJ1-2
D gene: TRBD1
CDR3 protein: CASRRQGDYGYTF
CDR3 DNA: TGTGCCAGCAGAAGACAGGGTGACTATGGCTACACCTTC

clone size: .
V gene: TRBV6-1
J gene: TRBJ1-5
D gene: TRBD1
CDR3 protein: CATTDRADQPQHF
CDR3 DNA: TGTGCCACCACCGACAGGGCGGATCAGCCCCAGCATTTT

clone size: .
V gene: TRBV6-5
J gene: TRBJ2-5
D gene: .
CDR3 protein: CASTVGGAGETQYF
CDR3 DNA: TGTGCCAGTACCGTTGGGGGGGCCGGCGAGACCCAGTACTTC

clone size: .
V gene: TRBV30
J gene: TRBJ2-7
D gene: TRBD2
CDR3 protein: CAWSGVSGGYEQYF
CDR3 DNA: TGTGCCTGGAGTGGGGTAAGCGGGGGCTACGAGCAGTACTTC

clone size: .
V gene: TRBV18
J gene: TRBJ1-6
D gene: TRBD1
CDR3 protein: CASSPTGRDSPLHF
CDR3 DNA: TGTGCCAGCTCACCGACAGGGAGAGATTCACCCCTCCACTTT

clone size: .
V gene: TRBV15
J gene: TRBJ2-1
D gene: .
CDR3 protein: CATSRGRSGEIEQFF
CDR3 DNA: TGTGCCACCAGCAGAGGTAGGAGTGGGGAGATTGAGCAGTTCTTC

clone size: .
V gene: TRBV7-3
J gene: TRBJ2-3
D gene: TRBD2
CDR3 protein: CASSNRGGATDTQYF
CDR3 DNA: TGTGCCAGCAGCAATCGCGGGGGGGCCACAGATACGCAGTATTTT

clone size: .
V gene: TRBV7-3
J gene: TRBJ2-1
D gene: .
CDR3 protein: CASSPGLSNEQFF
CDR3 DNA: TGTGCCAGCAGCCCGGGACTTTCCAATGAGCAGTTCTTC

clone size: .
V gene: TRBV14
J gene: TRBJ2-5
D gene: TRBD1
CDR3 protein: CASSHDRVGTQYF
CDR3 DNA: TGTGCCAGCAGCCACGACAGGGTAGGGACCCAGTACTTC

clone size: .
V gene: TRBV5-6
J gene: TRBJ2-3
D gene: .
CDR3 protein: CASSFSPTQASTDTQYF
CDR3 DNA: TGTGCCAGCAGCTTCTCCCCCACACAGGCCAGCACAGATACGCAGTATTTT

clone size: .
V gene: TRBV4-1
J gene: TRBJ1-2
D gene: TRBD1
CDR3 protein: CASSQGSGTAYGYTF
CDR3 DNA: TGCGCCAGCAGCCAAGGGTCCGGGACAGCCTATGGCTACACCTTC

clone size: .
V gene: TRBV5-1
J gene: TRBJ2-1
D gene: TRBD2
CDR3 protein: CASSLGLAGGYNEQFF
CDR3 DNA: TGCGCCAGCAGCTTGGGGCTAGCGGGGGGGTACAATGAGCAGTTCTTC

clone size: .
V gene: TRBV7-9
J gene: TRBJ1-1
D gene: .
CDR3 protein: CASSLAETNGWPGETEAFF
CDR3 DNA: TGTGCCAGCAGCTTAGCGGAAACCAACGGGTGGCCGGGGGAAACTGAAGCTTTCTTT

clone size: few
V gene: TRBV7-9
J gene: TRBJ2-5
D gene: .
CDR3 protein: CASSEPSLAGYQETQYF
CDR3 DNA: TGTGCCAGCAGCGAACCATCCCTGGCGGGGTACCAAGAGACCCAGTACTTC

clone size: .
V gene: TRBV12-5
J gene: TRBJ1-5
D gene: .
CDR3 protein: CASGWTENQPQHF
CDR3 DNA: TGTGCTAGTGGTTGGACAGAAAATCAGCCCCAGCATTTT

clone size: .
V gene: TRBV7-3
J gene: TRBJ2-3
D gene: .
CDR3 protein: CASSPRVLTDTQYF
CDR3 DNA: TGTGCCAGCAGCCCCCGGGTCCTAACAGATACGCAGTATTTT

clone size: few
V gene: TRBV5-4
J gene: TRBJ1-1
D gene: TRBD1
CDR3 protein: CASSAQGARGTEAFF
CDR3 DNA: TGTGCCAGCAGTGCCCAGGGGGCGCGTGGAACTGAAGCTTTCTTT

clone size: .
V gene: TRBV6-5
J gene: TRBJ1-1
D gene: .
CDR3 protein: CASSLSFAGNTEAFF
CDR3 DNA: TGTGCCAGCAGCCTCTCCTTCGCAGGGAACACTGAAGCTTTCTTT

clone size: once
V gene: TRBV19
J gene: TRBJ2-5
D gene: TRBD2
CDR3 protein: CASARPGGPGETQYF
CDR3 DNA: TGTGCCAGTGCCAGACCGGGGGGGCCTGGGGAGACCCAGTACTTC